The entry below describes one TCR beta chain. The antigen it recognizes is unknown. Base qualities are not provided; no much larger clone lies one nucleotide away. The sample's time point, from its label and the paper: after anti-PD-1 therapy. Tumor biopsies were site-matched, taken from the same primary tumor before and after PD-1 blockade. For bulk TCRbeta sequencing, genomic DNA was extracted from tumor biopsies or peripheral blood, and input amounts ranged from roughly 550 ng to 6,004 ng. Leftover biopsy material went through bulk TCRbeta sequencing, with the goal of boosting sensitivity for rare clonotypes relative to single-cell TCR sequencing. All patients had histologically proven advanced or metastatic basal or squamous cell carcinoma and were poor candidates for surgical resection. The basal cell carcinoma cohort was made up of fewer than 13 patients, and bulk tumor TCR sequencing was performed for seven or eight of these patients. Fresh biopsies came from the site of the primary tumor, and part of the tissue was kept in RNAlater for exome and bulk TCR sequencing.

This entry comes from a study of T cells in tumors after PD-1 blockade (dated by TCRdb to the late 2010s). For the wider study: Prior checkpoint blockade, systemic immunosuppressant use, and recent radiotherapy or other anti-cancer therapy within 4 weeks were grounds for patient exclusion. Patients were treated with either pembrolizumab 200 mg every 3 weeks or cemiplimab 350 mg every 2 weeks. While on anti-PD-1 treatment, some of the patients also continued taking daily vismodegib 150 mg. RECIST version 1.1 was used to evaluate clinical response. An average of around 26,000 TCR templates (range about 550-100,000) and some 6,600 unique clonotypes was obtained for tumor samples, around 20-fold deeper than single-cell TCR sequencing. Using site-matched tumors from BCC or SCC patients sampled before and after anti-PD-1 therapy, the study carried out paired single-cell RNA and TCR sequencing.

Deep TCRbeta sequencing was performed with the immunoSEQ platform. As for the original processing: Only productive rearrangements were exported from the immunoSEQ Analyzer for downstream analysis. A two-sided binomial test at Bonferroni-corrected P below 0.01 was used to call clones with significant expansion or contraction between timepoints. Bulk TCRbeta clonotypes were assigned T cell phenotypes by matching to single-cell RNA+TCR-seq clones sharing the same TCRbeta sequence. Tumor enrichment of a clone was calculated by dividing the clone's tumor frequency by the clone's PBMC frequency, both taken from bulk TCR sequencing. TCRs were grouped by GLIPH into specificity groups, defined as clusters of distinct TCRs likely recognizing common antigens via shared CDR3 motifs. TCRdb re-hosts the immuneACCESS table, in-frame sequences only. Its copies lack some clones; in the studies checked, an unresolved V gene accounts for under half of them, and the cause for the rest is not known. V, J and clone size are taken as reported in that table, and D and trimming were inferred from the DNA itself. The sample table holds some 9,600 clones, of which approximately 70% were seen once. About an eighth of the sample rests with the top ten.

The study at large found these results: Most exhausted CD8+ clones that expanded after therapy were novel clonotypes not detected before treatment, suggesting clonal replacement instead of reinvigoration of pre-existing clones. Comparisons between pre- and post-treatment samples were the only ones where clonal replacement appeared, with none seen between two pre-treatment samples, a pattern that argues against artifacts from biopsy timing or location. Around 41% of tumor TCR clonotypes were found in blood, and some novel exhausted tumor clones appeared in pre-treatment blood, suggesting peripheral recruitment. Where the novel T cell clones came from was not identified, and possible sources could include lymphoid organs or rare unexpanded clones inside the tumor or in the tumor periphery.

Sequencing used tumor tissue, obtained after anti-PD-1 treatment. The sequence was collected from a human donor with basal cell carcinoma.

For the CDR3, the sequence is CASSFGKRGIYNEQFF. The sequenced DNA: TGTGCCAGCAGCTTCGGGAAGCGGGGGATATACAATGAGCAGTTCTTC. The rearranged segments are TRBV7-2 and TRBJ2-1; a stretch of 8 junction bases matches TRBD2. The CDR3 goes from the cysteine to the phenylalanine over 16 residues. Only the CDR3 DNA is retained, 48 bases long and in frame from the first base. Reading the germline V gene gives CDR1 SGHTA and CDR2 FQGNSA. V trim: 3 bases; J trim: 4 bases; unmatched bases: 8.